These 15 T cell receptor beta chains share one sample of origin, sequenced in a study of shared clonotypes between healthy human individuals. Only in-frame clones appear in the TCRdb table, and some are missing; sequencing was by immunoSEQ multiplex PCR. The sample contains about half a million clones, less than 80% of which appear only once. Sequenced input: PBMCs. All receptors come from a woman aged 40 to 50 in good health. Some clones in this sample may be carry-over from other donors' samples.

Comments on this clone: Germline is not matched at one junction end, which may reflect a read error. V usage is TRBV10-2 and J usage is TRBJ2-2, with D tentatively TRBD1 or TRBD2 (5 bases each). CDR1 is WSHSY, CDR2 SAAADI, per germline. There are 14 residues in the CDR3. CDR3 residues: CASRSGTDTGELFF. CDR3 DNA: TGTGCCAGCAGGTCAGGGACGGACACCGGGGAGCTGTTTTTT.

V gene TRBV29-1 combines with J gene TRBJ1-1; the D gene is possibly TRBD1 (5 bases). V was cut by 7 bases and J by 3 bases, with 15 bases left in between. In germline, CDR1 is SQVTM, CDR2 ANQGSEA. The CDR3 consists of 13 residues. This CDR3 is CSGNQGKDTEAFF. CDR3 nucleotide sequence: TGCAGCGGGAATCAGGGCAAGGACACTGAAGCTTTCTTT.

V usage is TRBV9 and J usage is TRBJ1-2; D gene unclear. Per germline, CDR1 SGDLS and CDR2 YYNGEE. This CDR3 region has 13 residues. The germline V and J ends were trimmed by 2 bases and 0 bases, with 5 bases remaining between them. Written as DNA, the CDR3 is TGTGCCAGCAGCGTCTCTTCTAACTATGGCTACACCTTC. Translating it yields CASSVSSNYGYTF.

The J gene is TRBJ1-1, the V gene TRBV19; D might be TRBD1 (6 bases). V lost 11 bases and J lost 5, with 18 bases in between. CDR1 LNHDA and CDR2 SQIVND come from the germline V gene (reference sequence). This CDR3 comprises 13 residues. In DNA, the CDR3 is TGTGCCGTAGGGGAACAGGGTGGGACTGAAGCTTTCTTT. This encodes CAVGEQGGTEAFF.

The rearrangement joins TRBV6-6 to TRBJ2-2; tentatively, D is TRBD2 (6 bases). The germline gives CDR1 MNHNY, CDR2 SVGAGI (reference sequence). This CDR3 comprises 16 residues. Trimming cost V 2 bases and J 3 bases, with 13 bases left between them. The CDR3 DNA sequence: TGTGCCAGCAGTTACGAGGCCGGGGGACACACCGGGGAGCTGTTTTTT. Translated: CASSYEAGGHTGELFF.

The V gene is TRBV30, the J gene TRBJ2-2; D is uncertain. The V gene's germline CDR1 is GTSNPN and CDR2 SVGIG (reference sequence). This CDR3 contains 14 residues. Between the trimmed V and J ends, which lost 2 bases and 2 bases, there was a span of 9 bases. The CDR3 DNA reads TGTGCCTGGAGTCTAACCCCAAACACCGGGGAGCTGTTTTTT. Its translation: CAWSLTPNTGELFF.

This clone was seen a single time. The rearrangement links TRBV11-2 to TRBJ1-4; D gene unclear. V gave up 5 bases and J gave up 5 bases, with 6 bases separating them. Germline CDR1 is SGHAT and CDR2 is FQNNGV. There are 12 residues in the CDR3. CDR3 region: CASSRVNEKLFF. The CDR3 nucleotides are TGTGCCAGCAGCCGAGTCAATGAAAAACTGTTTTTT.

The chain has TRBV6-1 and TRBJ1-1; the D gene is possibly TRBD1 (6 bases). The germline CDR1 and CDR2 sequences are MNHNS and SASEGT. The CDR3 is 15 amino acids. V was cut by 2 bases and J by 1 base, with 11 bases left in between. The CDR3 coding sequence is TGTGCCAGCAGTGAAATCTGGACAGCGAACACTGAAGCTTTCTTT. Translated, it gives CASSEIWTANTEAFF.

This chain joins TRBV10-3 and TRBJ2-7; a possible D gene is TRBD2 (6 bases). The CDR3 runs to 14 residues. CDR1 ENHRY and CDR2 SYGVKD come from the germline V gene. Trimming took 6 bases from V and 0 from J, leaving 12 bases between them. The CDR3 bases are TGTGCCATCAGGTCGGGCGGGAACTCCTACGAGCAGTACTTC. The encoded protein is CAIRSGGNSYEQYF.

With respect to this clone: The same CDR3 is also encoded by other DNA sequences in this sample. The CDR3 sequence: CASSYGTGDNEQFF. The CDR3 DNA is TGTGCCAGCAGTTACGGGACAGGAGACAATGAGCAGTTCTTC. The chain carries TRBV6-6 and TRBJ2-1, with 8 bases matching TRBD1. CDR1 and CDR2 (germline): MNHNY, SVGAGI (reference sequence). The V gene end was trimmed by 2 bases and the J gene end by 5 bases; junction bases not matched to a gene: 2. The CDR3 contains 14 residues.

In its sample, this clone was seen a few times. This chain joins TRBV7-2 and TRBJ2-1, with D uncertain. The CDR3 loop spans 14 amino acids. Germline loops: CDR1 SGHTA, CDR2 FQGNSA. V gave up 4 bases and J gave up 0 bases, with 7 bases separating them. CDR3 amino acids: CASSSASSYNEQFF. CDR3 DNA sequence: TGTGCCAGCAGCTCCGCTAGCTCCTACAATGAGCAGTTCTTC. Full variable domain (remainder filled in from reference TRBV7-2 and TRBJ2-1): GAGVSQSPSNKVTEKGKDVELRCDPISGHTALYWYRQSLGQGLEFLIYFQGNSAPDKSGLPSDRFSAERTGGSVSTLTIQRTQQEDSAVYLCASSSASSYNEQFFGPGTRLTVL.

The rearrangement joins TRBV9 to TRBJ2-1; a possible D gene is TRBD2 (6 bases). Trimming left V 0 bases short and J 3 bases short, with 13 bases between. Germline loops: CDR1 SGDLS, CDR2 YYNGEE. The CDR3 is 16 amino acids. The CDR3 DNA follows: TGTGCCAGCAGCGTAGCGCTGACGGGAGACTACAATGAGCAGTTCTTC. Its protein is CASSVALTGDYNEQFF.

This clone was seen a single time. The rearrangement uses TRBV12-5 and TRBJ2-7, with D unresolved. Germline CDR1 is LGHNT and CDR2 is FRNRAP. V lost 3 bases to trimming and J lost 0 bases, with 9 bases between them. This CDR3 contains 14 residues. CDR3 sequence: CASGLGLPSYEQYF. The CDR3 DNA follows: TGTGCTAGTGGTTTAGGGCTGCCCTCCTACGAGCAGTACTTC.

The table lists this clone with a few counts. The rearrangement uses TRBV21-1 and TRBJ2-1; the DNA was not compared with TRBD2, the D call given in the table. TRBV21-1 is marked as a pseudogene. The CDR3 extends over 15 amino acids. CDR3 DNA: TGTGCCAGCAGCAAGTGCGGGAGGTGGGACAATGAGCAGTTCTTC. Protein product: CASSKCGRWDNEQFF.

The chain links TRBV7-2 to TRBJ2-2; 7 bases fit TRBD2. Germline V CDR1 and CDR2: SGHTA, FQGNSA. V trimming: 5 bases; J trimming: 3 bases; junction bases outside the gene matches: 12. CDR3 length: 17 residues. The CDR3 DNA reads as TGTGCCAGCAGCCCTGCTTCCGCGGGAGTGTACACCGGGGAGCTGTTTTTT. It codes for CASSPASAGVYTGELFF.